The rows below give T cell receptor beta chains drawn from one sample of a study of cytomegalovirus exposure and HLA in healthy donors. TCRdb keeps only in-frame clones here, not all; method: immunoSEQ multiplex PCR. The data hold 90,000 to 100,000 clones, with nearly 80% observed a single time. The sample comprised PBMCs. The receptors stem from a woman aged 40 to 50 in good health and CMV-seronegative. Each CDR3 is given with its conserved first and last residue. D genes are given only for firm matches. Clone size is not always given. Where it is, it says once, few, many or a class for expanded clones.

D gene,V gene,clone size,J gene,CDR3 DNA,CDR3 protein
-,TRBV10-3,few,TRBJ1-1,TGTGCCGCCCTCGGGACACCGCAGGGCACTGAAGCTTTCTTT,CAALGTPQGTEAFF
TRBD1,TRBV13,-,TRBJ1-2,TGTGCCAGCAGCCAAGACAGGGGTTATGGCTACACCTTC,CASSQDRGYGYTF
-,TRBV28,-,TRBJ2-3,TGTGCCAGCCGAGGGACTGCCCACCGAAGCACAGATACGCAGTATTTT,CASRGTAHRSTDTQYF
-,TRBV5-1,-,TRBJ2-5,TGCGCCAGCAGCTTGGGGAGGCAAGAGACCCAGTACTTC,CASSLGRQETQYF
TRBD2,TRBV2,-,TRBJ2-1,TGTGCCAGCAGTGAAGCGGGAGGGAGATTAAATGAGCAGTTCTTC,CASSEAGGRLNEQFF
TRBD2,TRBV29-1,-,TRBJ2-5,TGCAGCGTTGGGGCGGGGGGGCGGGAGACCCAGTACTTC,CSVGAGGRETQYF
TRBD2,TRBV7-9,-,TRBJ2-5,TGTGCCAGCAGCCCAGCAGTCCTGGGAGGGCAAGAGACCCAGTACTTC,CASSPAVLGGQETQYF
-,TRBV7-2,-,TRBJ2-2,TGTGCCAGCAGCTCCGCGCGGGGGCGAACCGGGGAGCTGTTTTTT,CASSSARGRTGELFF
-,TRBV4-1,few,TRBJ1-1,TGCGCCAGCAGCCAAGAGCCCGGGACAATTGACACTGAAGCTTTCTTT,CASSQEPGTIDTEAFF
-,TRBV28,-,TRBJ1-1,TGTGCCAGCCGATGGGGGCTTTTCACTGAAGCTTTCTTT,CASRWGLFTEAFF
TRBD1,TRBV28,-,TRBJ1-6,TGTGCCAGCAGTTTAGACCTAACAGGGGCCGGGGATTCACCCCTCCACTTT,CASSLDLTGAGDSPLHF
-,TRBV28,-,TRBJ1-2,TGTGCCAGCAGCTCATTGGACGGACTGATCTCCTATGGCTACACCTTC,CASSSLDGLISYGYTF
-,TRBV6-4,-,TRBJ2-1,TGTGCCACCAAACCGGGTAGCTCCTACAATGAGCAGTTCTTC,CATKPGSSYNEQFF
-,TRBV6-6,-,TRBJ1-4,TGTGCCAGCAGTTACTCGAACAGGGCGGTTGAAAAACTGTTTTTT,CASSYSNRAVEKLFF
-,TRBV19,-,TRBJ2-1,TGTGCCAGTAGAGCTCGCCAAGGACAGAATTACAATGAGCAGTTCTTC,CASRARQGQNYNEQFF
-,TRBV5-4,-,TRBJ1-2,TGTGCCAGCAGCTCTTACAGGGAAAACTATGGCTACACCTTC,CASSSYRENYGYTF
TRBD1,TRBV7-7,-,TRBJ2-5,TGTGCCAGCAGCATAAATACAGGGGTCCGAGAGACCCAGTACTTC,CASSINTGVRETQYF
TRBD1,TRBV18,-,TRBJ1-1,TGTGCCAGCTCACCAAAACAGGGGGCGAGCACTGAAGCTTTCTTT,CASSPKQGASTEAFF
TRBD2,TRBV11-2,-,TRBJ2-1,TGTGCCAGCAGCTTAATCCCCGGGAGGGTAACTCGAGGGTATGAGCAGTTCTTC,CASSLIPGRVTRGYEQFF
TRBD1,TRBV7-2,-,TRBJ1-1,TGTGCCAGCAGCTTCAGACAGGGTGGTGAAGCTTTCTTT,CASSFRQGGEAFF
TRBD2,TRBV6-5,-,TRBJ2-3,TGTGCCAGCAGATATGAGGGAGGGCCGGATACGCAGTATTTT,CASRYEGGPDTQYF
-,TRBV28,-,TRBJ2-6,TGTGCCAGCAGTTTTCTCAGGTTCTCTGGGGCCAACGTCCTGACTTTC,CASSFLRFSGANVLTF
-,TRBV19,-,TRBJ2-1,TGTGCCAGTAGTATGTGGGACTCTTACAATGAGCAGTTCTTC,CASSMWDSYNEQFF
TRBD1,TRBV7-8,-,TRBJ2-5,TGTGCCAGCAGCTCGGGACAGGGATTAGGGGAGACCCAGTACTTC,CASSSGQGLGETQYF
-,TRBV4-3,-,TRBJ2-7,TGCGCCAGCAGCCAAATCGGGAGCCGCGGCTACGAGCAGTACTTC,CASSQIGSRGYEQYF
TRBD1,TRBV6-6,once,TRBJ2-7,TGTGCCAGCAGTGCCCCGGGACAGATTTCCGAGCAGTACTTC,CASSAPGQISEQYF
TRBD2,TRBV29-1,-,TRBJ2-7,TGCAGCGTCCGTAGCGGGCCTTCCTACGAGCAGTACTTC,CSVRSGPSYEQYF